The following is a TCR beta chain sequence with its context. Its antigen is as yet unknown. Systemic immunosuppression or a history of autoimmune disease excluded patients. CDR3 length: 13 residues. Per the germline V gene, CDR1 is SGHVS and CDR2 is FNYEAQ. V shed 5 bases and J shed 7 bases, with 14 bases lying between them. This specimen belongs to a study of OX40 agonist ivuxolimab in advanced cancers. Study as a whole: The treatment was a fully human IgG2 OX40 agonist, ivuxolimab.

The study's findings and limits: In the expanded peripheral T cells, antigen specificity was never determined.

TCRdb's copy holds only in-frame clones and misses some; the assay was immunoSEQ multiplex PCR. The profile shows over 9,500 clones, 77% of them singletons. The chain links TRBV7-6 to TRBJ2-5, with TRBD2 as a possible D gene (7 bases). This clonotype originated in an adult with an advanced solid tumor such as melanoma, head and neck, liver or kidney cancer. The sequenced sample was CD4+ or CD8+ T cells sorted from blood, obtained in a trial of the OX40 agonist ivuxolimab. CDR3 nucleotides: TGTGCCAGCAGCCATCGAGGGGGGGTGACCCAGTACTTC. Protein: CASSHRGGVTQYF.